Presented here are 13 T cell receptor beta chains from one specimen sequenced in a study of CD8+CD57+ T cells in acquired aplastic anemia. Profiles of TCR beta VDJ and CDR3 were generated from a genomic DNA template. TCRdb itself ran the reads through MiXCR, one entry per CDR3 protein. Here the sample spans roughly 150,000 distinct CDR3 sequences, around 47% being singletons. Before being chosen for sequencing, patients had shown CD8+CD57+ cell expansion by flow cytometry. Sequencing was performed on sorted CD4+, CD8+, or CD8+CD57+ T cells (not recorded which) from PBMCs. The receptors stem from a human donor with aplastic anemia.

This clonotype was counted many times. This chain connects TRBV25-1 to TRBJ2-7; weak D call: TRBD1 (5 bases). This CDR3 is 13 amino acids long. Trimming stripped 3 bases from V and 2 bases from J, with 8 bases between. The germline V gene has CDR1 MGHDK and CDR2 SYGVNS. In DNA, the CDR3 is TGTGCCAGCAGTGAGGCGACAGCCTACGAGCAGTACTTC. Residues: CASSEATAYEQYF.

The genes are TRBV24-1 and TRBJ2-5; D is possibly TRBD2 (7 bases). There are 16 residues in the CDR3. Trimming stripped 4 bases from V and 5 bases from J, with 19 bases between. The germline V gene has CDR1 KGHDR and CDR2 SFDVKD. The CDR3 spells CATSEPLGGASETQYF. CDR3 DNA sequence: TGTGCCACCAGTGAGCCATTAGGGGGGGCCAGCGAGACCCAGTACTTC.

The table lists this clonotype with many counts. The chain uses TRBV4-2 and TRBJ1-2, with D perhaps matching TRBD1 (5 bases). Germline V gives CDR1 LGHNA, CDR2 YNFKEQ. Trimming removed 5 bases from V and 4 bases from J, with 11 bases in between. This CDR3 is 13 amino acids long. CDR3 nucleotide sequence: TGTGCCAGCAGCTCGACAGAATTCTATGGCTACACCTTC. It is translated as CASSSTEFYGYTF.

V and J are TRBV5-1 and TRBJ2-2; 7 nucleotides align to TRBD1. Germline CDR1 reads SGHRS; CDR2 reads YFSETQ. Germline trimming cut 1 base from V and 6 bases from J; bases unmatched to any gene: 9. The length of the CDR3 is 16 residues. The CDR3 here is CASSLRQGRDAGELFF. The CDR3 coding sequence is TGCGCCAGCAGCTTGCGACAGGGTAGAGACGCCGGGGAGCTGTTTTTT.

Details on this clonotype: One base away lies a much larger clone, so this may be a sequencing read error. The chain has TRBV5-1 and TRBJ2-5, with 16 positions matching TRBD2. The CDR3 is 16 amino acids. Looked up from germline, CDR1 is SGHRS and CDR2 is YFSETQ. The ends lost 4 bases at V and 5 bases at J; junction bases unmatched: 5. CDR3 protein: CASSPGTSGGAETQYF. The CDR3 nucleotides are TGCGCCAGCAGCCCAGGGACTAGCGGGGGGGCGGAGACCCAGTACTTC.

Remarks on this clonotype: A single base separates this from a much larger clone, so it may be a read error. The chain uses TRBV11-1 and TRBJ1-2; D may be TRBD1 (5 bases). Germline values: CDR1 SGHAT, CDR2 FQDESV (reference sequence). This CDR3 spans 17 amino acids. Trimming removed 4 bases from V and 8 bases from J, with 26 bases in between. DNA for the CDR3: TGTGCCAGCAGCTCAGGCCAGGGCGGGATCCAGGGAGAGGGCTACACCTTC. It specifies CASSSGQGGIQGEGYTF.

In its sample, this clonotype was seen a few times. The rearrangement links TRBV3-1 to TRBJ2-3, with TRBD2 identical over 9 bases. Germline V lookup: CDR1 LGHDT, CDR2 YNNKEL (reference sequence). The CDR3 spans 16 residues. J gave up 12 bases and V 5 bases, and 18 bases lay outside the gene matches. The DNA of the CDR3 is TGTGCCAGCAGCACCGATGGTCTAGCGGGGACCATACACCAGTATTTT. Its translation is CASSTDGLAGTIHQYF.

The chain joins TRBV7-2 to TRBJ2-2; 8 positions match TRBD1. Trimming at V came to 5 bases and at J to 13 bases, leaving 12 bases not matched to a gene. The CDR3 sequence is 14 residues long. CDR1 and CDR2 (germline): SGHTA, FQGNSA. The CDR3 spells CASSTDRVTRGLFF. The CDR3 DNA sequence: TGTGCCAGCAGCACGGACAGGGTCACCAGGGGGCTGTTTTTT. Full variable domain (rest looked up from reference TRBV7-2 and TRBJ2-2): GAGVSQSPSNKVTEKGKDVELRCDPISGHTALYWYRQSLGQGLEFLIYFQGNSAPDKSGLPSDRFSAERTGGSVSTLTIQRTQQEDSAVYLCASSTDRVTRGLFFGEGSRLTVL.

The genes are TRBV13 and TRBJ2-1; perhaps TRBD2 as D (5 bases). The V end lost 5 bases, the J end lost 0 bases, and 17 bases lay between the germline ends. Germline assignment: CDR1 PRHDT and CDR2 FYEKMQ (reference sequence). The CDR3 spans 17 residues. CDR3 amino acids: CASSVRALTGSYNEQFF. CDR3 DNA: TGTGCCAGCAGCGTGCGGGCCCTCACGGGCTCCTACAATGAGCAGTTCTTC. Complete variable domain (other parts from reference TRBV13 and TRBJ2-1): AAGVIQSPRHLIKEKRETATLKCYPIPRHDTVYWYQQGPGQDPQFLISFYEKMQSDKGSIPDRFSAQQFSDYHSELNMSSLELGDSALYFCASSVRALTGSYNEQFFGPGTRLTVL.

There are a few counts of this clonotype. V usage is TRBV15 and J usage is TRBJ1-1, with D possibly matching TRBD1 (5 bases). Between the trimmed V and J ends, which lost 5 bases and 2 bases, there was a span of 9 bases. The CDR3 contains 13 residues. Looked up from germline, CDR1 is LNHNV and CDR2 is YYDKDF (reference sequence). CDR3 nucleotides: TGTGCCACCAGCCGGACATATAACACTGAAGCTTTCTTT. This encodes CATSRTYNTEAFF.

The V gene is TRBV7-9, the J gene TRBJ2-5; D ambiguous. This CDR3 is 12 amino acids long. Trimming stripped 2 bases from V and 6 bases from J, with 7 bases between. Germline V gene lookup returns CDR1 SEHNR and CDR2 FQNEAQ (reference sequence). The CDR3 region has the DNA TGTGCCAGCAGCTTATTGGCAAAGACCCAGTACTTC. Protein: CASSLLAKTQYF.

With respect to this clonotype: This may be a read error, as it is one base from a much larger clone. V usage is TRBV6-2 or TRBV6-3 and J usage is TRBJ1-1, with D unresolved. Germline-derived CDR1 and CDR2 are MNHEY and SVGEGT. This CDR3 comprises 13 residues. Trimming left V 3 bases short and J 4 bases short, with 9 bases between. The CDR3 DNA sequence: TGTGCCAGCAGTTATCAACCGAGCACTGAAGCTTTCTTT. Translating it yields CASSYQPSTEAFF.

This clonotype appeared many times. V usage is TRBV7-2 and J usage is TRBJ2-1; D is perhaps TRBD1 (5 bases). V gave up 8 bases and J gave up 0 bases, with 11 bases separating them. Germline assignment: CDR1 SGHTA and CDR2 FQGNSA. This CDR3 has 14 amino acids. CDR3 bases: TGTGCCAGCGTCCGCGACAGCTCCTACAATGAGCAGTTCTTC. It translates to CASVRDSSYNEQFF.